A few counts support the clone carrying this T cell receptor (beta chain). The data were taken from a study of CD8+CD57+ T cells in acquired aplastic anemia. Turning to the study itself: Roughly 10.8 million reads were obtained on average for healthy donor CD4+ cells.

Researchers used genomic DNA as the template to profile TCR beta VDJ and CDR3. TCRdb recomputed calls from the reads with MiXCR, one row per CDR3 protein. Among hundreds of thousands of distinct CDR3 sequences listed, around 68% were seen once. The CDR3 is 18 residues long. The V end lost 5 bases, the J end lost 1 base, and 23 bases lay between the germline ends. The material sequenced was sorted CD4+, CD8+, or CD8+CD57+ T cells (not recorded which) from PBMCs. The sequence came from a human donor in good health, serving as a control. The chain uses TRBV12-3 or TRBV12-4 and TRBJ2-5; D unresolved. The CDR3 loop is CASSLPAGLDPSQETQYF. The CDR3 DNA reads TGTGCCAGCAGTCTCCCCGCTGGGCTAGACCCCTCCCAAGAGACCCAGTACTTC.